This T cell receptor (beta chain) was sequenced during a study of human T cells and chemical hapten exposure. Study context: Patients received weekly diphenylcyclopropenone doses to the scalp throughout the roughly 23-week study. Patch tests put 0.01% DPC on the upper back, and the results were checked at 6 days.

With regard to this clonotype: Its target is unknown.

TCRdb analysed the RACE reads with MiXCR anew, one entry per CDR3 protein. The sample yields 100,000 or so distinct CDR3 sequences, approximately 36% seen once. Notes on the study in general: Expanded TCRs showed more large CDR3 clusters than pre-sensitization or healthy control sets.

V lost 5 bases, J lost 8 bases, and 15 bases lay in between. The CDR3 runs 13 residues. Time point of the sample: patch test 3, about 24 weeks after DPC sensitization. The treatment: therapeutic diphenylcyclopropenone sensitization with weekly scalp DPC. Donors were 18 to 70-year-old alopecia patients suitable for DPC. This clonotype originated in a man aged 35 to 55 with alopecia areata. Some clones in this sample may be carry-over from other donors' samples. The J gene is TRBJ1-2, the V gene TRBV12-3 or TRBV12-4, with D perhaps matching TRBD1 (5 bases). This sample comprised whole blood, obtained in connection with sensitization to the hapten diphenylcyclopropenone (DPC). CDR3 loop: CASSLAQGRGYTF. CDR3 DNA: TGTGCCAGCAGTCTCGCGCAGGGAAGGGGCTACACCTTC.